This TCR beta chain was captured by sequencing in a study of blood T cell repertoires in COVID-19. Study-wide background: Donors in the United States, Italy and Spain gave samples during acute or convalescent COVID-19. Sample material is recorded as cDNA or gDNA derived from T cells, B-cell-depleted T cells, or PBMCs.

The germline V and J ends were trimmed by 3 bases and 0 bases, with 6 bases remaining between them. The germline CDR1 and CDR2 sequences are LNHNV and YYDKDF (reference sequence). The CDR3 is made up of 14 amino acids. Original processing notes: It was from reference gene primer amplification that nucleated cell counts were estimated. Assay used: immunoSEQ multiplex PCR; TCRdb lists only in-frame clones, some missing. D and trimming were read from the DNA, whereas the V and J calls and clone size are those reported in that table. Among roughly 250,000 clones, 70% to 90% were seen once, and the ten largest hold roughly 2.5%.

Material: peripheral blood. The clonotype was recovered from a woman aged 45-59 years with acute or convalescent COVID-19. The rearrangement joins TRBV15 to TRBJ2-1; tentative D call: TRBD2 (6 bases). Written as DNA, the CDR3 is TGTGCCACCAGCAGGCGGGACTCCTACAATGAGCAGTTCTTC. This gives the protein CATSRRDSYNEQFF.